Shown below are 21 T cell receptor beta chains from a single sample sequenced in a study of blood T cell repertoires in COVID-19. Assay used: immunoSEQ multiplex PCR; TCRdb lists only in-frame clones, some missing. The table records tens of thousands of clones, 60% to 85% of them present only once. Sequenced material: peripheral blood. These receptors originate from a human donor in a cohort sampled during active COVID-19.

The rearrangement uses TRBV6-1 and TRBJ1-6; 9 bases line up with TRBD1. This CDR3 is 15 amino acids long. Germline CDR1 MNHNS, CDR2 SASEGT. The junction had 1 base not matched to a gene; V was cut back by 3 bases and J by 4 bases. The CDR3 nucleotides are TGTGCCAGCAGTGAGGGACAGGGATATAATTCACCCCTCCACTTT. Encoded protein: CASSEGQGYNSPLHF.

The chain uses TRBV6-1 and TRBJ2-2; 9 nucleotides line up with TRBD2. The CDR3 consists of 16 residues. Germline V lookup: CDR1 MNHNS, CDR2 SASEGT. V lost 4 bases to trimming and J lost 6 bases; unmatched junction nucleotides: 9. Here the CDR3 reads CASSGMGSGSAGELFF. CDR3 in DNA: TGTGCCAGCAGTGGGATGGGTAGCGGGAGTGCCGGGGAGCTGTTTTTT.

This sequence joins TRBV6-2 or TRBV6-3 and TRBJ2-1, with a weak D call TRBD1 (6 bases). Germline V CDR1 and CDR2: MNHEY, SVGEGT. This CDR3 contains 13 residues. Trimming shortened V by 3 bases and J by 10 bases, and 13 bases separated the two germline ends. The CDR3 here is CASSYQGKREQFF. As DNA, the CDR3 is TGTGCCAGCAGTTATCAGGGGAAAAGGGAGCAGTTCTTC.

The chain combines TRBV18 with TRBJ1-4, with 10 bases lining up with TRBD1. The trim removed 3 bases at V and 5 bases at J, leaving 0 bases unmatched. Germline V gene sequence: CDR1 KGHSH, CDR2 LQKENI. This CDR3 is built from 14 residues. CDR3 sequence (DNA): TGTGCCAGCTCACCGGACAGGGGGAATGAAAAACTGTTTTTT. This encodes CASSPDRGNEKLFF.

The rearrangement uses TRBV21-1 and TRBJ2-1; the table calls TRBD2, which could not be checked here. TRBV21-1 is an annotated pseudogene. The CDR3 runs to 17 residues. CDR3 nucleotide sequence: TGTGCCAGCAGCAAAGAGGAGTGGCAAGCCGGGGGCAATGAGCAGTTCTTC. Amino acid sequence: CASSKEEWQAGGNEQFF.

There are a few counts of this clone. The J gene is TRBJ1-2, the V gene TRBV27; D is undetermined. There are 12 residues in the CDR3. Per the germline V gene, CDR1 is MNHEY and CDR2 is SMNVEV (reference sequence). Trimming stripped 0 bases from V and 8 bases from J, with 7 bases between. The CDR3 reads CASSLSGMGYTF. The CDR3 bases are TGTGCCAGCAGTTTATCCGGGATGGGCTACACCTTC.

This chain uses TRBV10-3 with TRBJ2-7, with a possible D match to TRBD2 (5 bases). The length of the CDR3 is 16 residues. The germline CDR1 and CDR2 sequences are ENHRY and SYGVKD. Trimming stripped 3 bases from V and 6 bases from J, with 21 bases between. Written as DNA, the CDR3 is TGTGCCATCAGTGATGGGCGGGCAGTGGACCCTACCGAGCAGTACTTC. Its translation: CAISDGRAVDPTEQYF.

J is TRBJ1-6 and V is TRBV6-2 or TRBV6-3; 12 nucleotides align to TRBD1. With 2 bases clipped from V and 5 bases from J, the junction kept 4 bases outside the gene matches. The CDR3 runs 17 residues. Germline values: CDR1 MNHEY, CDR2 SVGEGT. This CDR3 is CASSYRGQGANNSPLHF. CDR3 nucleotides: TGTGCCAGCAGTTACCGGGGACAGGGGGCGAATAATTCACCCCTCCACTTT.

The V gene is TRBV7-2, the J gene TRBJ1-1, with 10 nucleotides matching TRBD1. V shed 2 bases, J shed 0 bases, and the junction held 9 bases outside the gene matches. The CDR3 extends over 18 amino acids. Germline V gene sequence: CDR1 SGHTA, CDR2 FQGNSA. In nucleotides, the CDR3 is TGTGCCAGCAGCTTACGGGCCCCGGGACAGGGGATGAACACTGAAGCTTTCTTT. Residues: CASSLRAPGQGMNTEAFF.

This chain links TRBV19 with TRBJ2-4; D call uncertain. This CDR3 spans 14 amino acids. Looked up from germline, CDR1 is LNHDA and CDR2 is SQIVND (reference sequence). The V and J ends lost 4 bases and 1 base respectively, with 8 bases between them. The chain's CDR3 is CASSTPRAKNIQYF. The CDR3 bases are TGTGCCAGTAGTACTCCCCGGGCCAAAAACATTCAGTACTTC.

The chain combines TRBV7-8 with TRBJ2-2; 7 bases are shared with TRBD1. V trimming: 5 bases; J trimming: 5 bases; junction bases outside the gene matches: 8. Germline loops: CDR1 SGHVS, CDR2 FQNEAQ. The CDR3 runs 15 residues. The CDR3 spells CASSKTGSGTGELFF. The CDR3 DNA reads TGTGCCAGCAGCAAGACAGGGTCCGGGACCGGGGAGCTGTTTTTT.

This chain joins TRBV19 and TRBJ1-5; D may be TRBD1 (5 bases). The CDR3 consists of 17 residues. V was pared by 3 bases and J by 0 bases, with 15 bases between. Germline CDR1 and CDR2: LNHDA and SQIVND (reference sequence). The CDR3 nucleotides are TGTGCCAGTAGTATCCCTGGACAATTTTATAGCAATCAGCCCCAGCATTTT. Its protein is CASSIPGQFYSNQPQHF.

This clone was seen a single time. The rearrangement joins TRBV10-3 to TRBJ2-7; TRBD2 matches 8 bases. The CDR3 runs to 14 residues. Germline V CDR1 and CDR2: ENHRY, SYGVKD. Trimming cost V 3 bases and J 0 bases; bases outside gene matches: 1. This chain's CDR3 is CAISDAGGSYEQYF. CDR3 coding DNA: TGTGCCATCAGTGACGCGGGAGGCTCCTACGAGCAGTACTTC.

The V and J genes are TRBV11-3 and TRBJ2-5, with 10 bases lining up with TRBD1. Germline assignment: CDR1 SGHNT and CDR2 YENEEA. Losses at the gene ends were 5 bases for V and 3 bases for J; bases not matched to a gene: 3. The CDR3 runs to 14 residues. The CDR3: CASSAGTGEETQYF. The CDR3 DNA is TGTGCCAGCAGCGCCGGGACAGGGGAAGAGACCCAGTACTTC. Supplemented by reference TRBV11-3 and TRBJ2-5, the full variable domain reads EAGVVQSPRYKIIEKKQPVAFWCNPISGHNTLYWYLQNLGQGPELLIRYENEEAVDDSQLPKDRFSAERLKGVDSTLKIQPAELGDSAVYLCASSAGTGEETQYFGPGTRLLVL.

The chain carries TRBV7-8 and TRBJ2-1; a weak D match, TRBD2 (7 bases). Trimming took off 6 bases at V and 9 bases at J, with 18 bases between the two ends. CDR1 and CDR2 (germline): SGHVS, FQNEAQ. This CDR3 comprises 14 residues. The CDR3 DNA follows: TGTGCCAGCAGGGAAGAGGGGGGGGCGAGTGAGCAGTTCTTC. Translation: CASREEGGASEQFF.

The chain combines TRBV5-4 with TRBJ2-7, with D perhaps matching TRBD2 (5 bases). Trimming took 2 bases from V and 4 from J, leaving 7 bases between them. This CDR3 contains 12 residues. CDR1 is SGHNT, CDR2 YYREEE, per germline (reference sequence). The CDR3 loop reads CASSFEGYEQYF. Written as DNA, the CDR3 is TGTGCCAGCAGCTTTGAGGGTTACGAGCAGTACTTC.

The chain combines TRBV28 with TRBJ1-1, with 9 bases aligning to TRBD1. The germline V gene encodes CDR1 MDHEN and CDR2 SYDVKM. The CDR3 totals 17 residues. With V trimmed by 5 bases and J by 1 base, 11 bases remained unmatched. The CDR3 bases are TGTGCCAGCAGTACCTTCCCGGGACAGGGATCGAACACTGAAGCTTTCTTT. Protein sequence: CASSTFPGQGSNTEAFF.

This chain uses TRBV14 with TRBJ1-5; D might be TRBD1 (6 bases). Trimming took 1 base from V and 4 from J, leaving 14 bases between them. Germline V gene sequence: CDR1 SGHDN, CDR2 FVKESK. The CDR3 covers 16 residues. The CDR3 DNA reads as TGTGCCAGCAGCCAAGTATCCCAACAGGGAAATCAGCCCCAGCATTTT. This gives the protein CASSQVSQQGNQPQHF.

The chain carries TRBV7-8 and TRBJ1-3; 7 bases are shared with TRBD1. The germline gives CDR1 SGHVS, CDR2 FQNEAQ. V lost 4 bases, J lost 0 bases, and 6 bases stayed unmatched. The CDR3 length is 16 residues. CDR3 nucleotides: TGTGCCAGCAGCTGGGGACAGTCGCTCTCTGGAAACACCATATATTTT. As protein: CASSWGQSLSGNTIYF.

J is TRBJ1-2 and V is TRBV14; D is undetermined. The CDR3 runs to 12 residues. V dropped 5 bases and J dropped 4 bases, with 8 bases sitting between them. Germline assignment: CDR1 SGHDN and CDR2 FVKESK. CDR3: CASSEGPYGYTF. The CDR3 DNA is TGTGCCAGCAGCGAGGGCCCCTATGGCTACACCTTC. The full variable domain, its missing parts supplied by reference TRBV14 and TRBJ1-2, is EAGVTQFPSHSVIEKGQTVTLRCDPISGHDNLYWYRRVMGKEIKFLLHFVKESKQDESGMPNNRFLAERTGGTYSTLKVQPAELEDSGVYFCASSEGPYGYTFGSGTRLTVV.

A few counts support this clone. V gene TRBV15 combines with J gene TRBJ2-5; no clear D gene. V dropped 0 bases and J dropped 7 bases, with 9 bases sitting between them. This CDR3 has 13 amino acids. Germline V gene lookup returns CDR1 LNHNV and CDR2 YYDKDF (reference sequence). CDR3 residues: CATSRDSRGTQYF. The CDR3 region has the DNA TGTGCCACCAGCAGAGATTCGCGCGGGACCCAGTACTTC.